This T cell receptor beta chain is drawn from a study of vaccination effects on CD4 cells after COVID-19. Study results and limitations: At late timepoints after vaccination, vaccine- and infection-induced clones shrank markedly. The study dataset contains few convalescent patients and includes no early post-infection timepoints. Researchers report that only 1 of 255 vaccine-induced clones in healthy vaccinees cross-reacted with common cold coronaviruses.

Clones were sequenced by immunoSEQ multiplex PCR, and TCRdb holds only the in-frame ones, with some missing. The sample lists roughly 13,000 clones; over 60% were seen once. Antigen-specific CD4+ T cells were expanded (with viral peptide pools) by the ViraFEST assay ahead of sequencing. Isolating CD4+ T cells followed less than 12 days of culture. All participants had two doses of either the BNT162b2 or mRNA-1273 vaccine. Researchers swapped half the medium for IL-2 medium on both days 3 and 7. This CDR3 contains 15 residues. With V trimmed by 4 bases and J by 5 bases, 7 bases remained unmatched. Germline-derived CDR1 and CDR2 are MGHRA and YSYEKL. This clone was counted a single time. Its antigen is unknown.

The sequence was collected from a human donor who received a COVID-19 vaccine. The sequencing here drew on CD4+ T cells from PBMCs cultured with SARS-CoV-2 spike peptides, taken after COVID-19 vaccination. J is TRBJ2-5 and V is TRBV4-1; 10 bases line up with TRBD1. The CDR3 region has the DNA TGCGCCAGCAGCCTCCAGGGACAGGGGCGTGAGACCCAGTACTTC. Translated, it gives CASSLQGQGRETQYF.